These T cell receptor beta chains were read from a single sample in a study of blood T cell repertoires in COVID-19. Some clones are missing from TCRdb's copy, which holds only in-frame ones; the method was immunoSEQ multiplex PCR. The sample lists roughly 230,000 clones, roughly 80% occurring once. The sequenced sample was peripheral blood. These receptor sequences come from a woman aged 45-65 years with acute or convalescent COVID-19. Each CDR3 is given with its conserved first and last residue. The order of the fields is V gene, clone size, J gene, D gene, CDR3 protein, CDR3 DNA. D genes are given only for firm matches. Expanded clones get a size class; other rows say once, few or many, or leave the size out.

v_call: TRBV6-5
clone_size: once
j_call: TRBJ1-6
d_call: TRBD1
cdr3_aa: CASSLGQGDNSPLHF
cdr3_nt: TGTGCCAGCAGCCTGGGACAGGGGGACAATTCACCCCTCCACTTT

v_call: TRBV5-1
clone_size: -
j_call: TRBJ2-3
d_call: TRBD2
cdr3_aa: CASSLSGDTDTQYF
cdr3_nt: TGCGCCAGCAGCTTGAGCGGGGACACAGATACGCAGTATTTT

v_call: TRBV2
clone_size: -
j_call: TRBJ1-4
d_call: -
cdr3_aa: CASRARDFNEKLFF
cdr3_nt: TGTGCCAGCAGGGCACGGGACTTTAATGAAAAACTGTTTTTT

v_call: TRBV28
clone_size: -
j_call: TRBJ1-5
d_call: TRBD1
cdr3_aa: CASSRDRGEQPQHF
cdr3_nt: TGTGCCAGCAGCCGGGACAGGGGTGAACAGCCCCAGCATTTT

v_call: TRBV5-5
clone_size: -
j_call: TRBJ2-1
d_call: -
cdr3_aa: CASTIQGYNEQFF
cdr3_nt: TGTGCCAGCACCATCCAGGGTTACAATGAGCAGTTCTTC

v_call: TRBV19
clone_size: -
j_call: TRBJ1-1
d_call: TRBD1
cdr3_aa: CASRTGVAEAFF
cdr3_nt: TGTGCCAGTAGGACAGGGGTAGCTGAAGCTTTCTTT

v_call: TRBV4-1
clone_size: -
j_call: TRBJ1-1
d_call: -
cdr3_aa: CASSQDKRVRAFF
cdr3_nt: TGCGCCAGCAGCCAAGATAAGCGCGTCCGAGCTTTCTTT

v_call: TRBV29-1
clone_size: -
j_call: TRBJ2-5
d_call: TRBD2
cdr3_aa: CSVFLAGDKETQYF
cdr3_nt: TGCAGCGTTTTCCTAGCGGGGGATAAAGAGACCCAGTACTTC

v_call: TRBV6-1
clone_size: -
j_call: TRBJ1-4
d_call: -
cdr3_aa: CASSEVRGGGNEKLFF
cdr3_nt: TGTGCCAGCAGTGAAGTTCGAGGCGGAGGGAATGAAAAACTGTTTTTT

v_call: TRBV11-2
clone_size: -
j_call: TRBJ2-1
d_call: TRBD2
cdr3_aa: CASSPEAGGLAGAYNEQFF
cdr3_nt: TGTGCCAGCAGCCCAGAGGCGGGGGGACTAGCGGGAGCATACAATGAGCAGTTCTTC

v_call: TRBV6-2/TRBV6-3
clone_size: -
j_call: TRBJ1-6
d_call: -
cdr3_aa: CASSYESPLHF
cdr3_nt: TGTGCCAGCAGTTACGAGTCACCCCTCCACTTT

v_call: TRBV24-1
clone_size: -
j_call: TRBJ2-1
d_call: TRBD2
cdr3_aa: CATGGGRWNEQFF
cdr3_nt: TGTGCCACCGGGGGGGGGAGATGGAATGAGCAGTTCTTC

v_call: TRBV5-1
clone_size: once
j_call: TRBJ1-2
d_call: TRBD1
cdr3_aa: CASSPQGINYGYTF
cdr3_nt: TGCGCCAGCAGCCCACAGGGGATAAACTATGGCTACACCTTC

v_call: TRBV28
clone_size: -
j_call: TRBJ2-5
d_call: -
cdr3_aa: CASSYPDRRGETQYF
cdr3_nt: TGTGCCAGCAGTTACCCTGACAGGCGGGGGGAGACCCAGTACTTC

v_call: TRBV28
clone_size: -
j_call: TRBJ2-1
d_call: -
cdr3_aa: CASSFGEASDEQFF
cdr3_nt: TGTGCCAGCAGTTTCGGTGAGGCCTCAGATGAGCAGTTCTTC

v_call: TRBV7-8
clone_size: -
j_call: TRBJ1-2
d_call: -
cdr3_aa: CASSYDQGPGYTF
cdr3_nt: TGTGCCAGCAGCTACGACCAGGGGCCTGGCTACACCTTC

v_call: TRBV7-9
clone_size: -
j_call: TRBJ2-5
d_call: -
cdr3_aa: CASSLLLSAQETQYF
cdr3_nt: TGTGCCAGCAGCTTATTGCTCAGCGCCCAAGAGACCCAGTACTTC

v_call: TRBV5-6
clone_size: -
j_call: TRBJ2-5
d_call: TRBD1
cdr3_aa: CASSLVGQGRETQYF
cdr3_nt: TGTGCCAGCAGCTTGGTAGGACAGGGGAGGGAGACCCAGTACTTC

v_call: TRBV27
clone_size: -
j_call: TRBJ2-7
d_call: -
cdr3_aa: CASSLRPTGRDYEQYF
cdr3_nt: TGTGCCAGCAGTTTAAGGCCCACAGGGAGGGATTACGAGCAGTACTTC

v_call: TRBV5-1
clone_size: -
j_call: TRBJ1-3
d_call: -
cdr3_aa: CASSLLGQDSGNTIYF
cdr3_nt: TGCGCCAGCAGCTTGTTGGGACAAGACTCTGGAAACACCATATATTTT

v_call: TRBV9
clone_size: -
j_call: TRBJ2-1
d_call: -
cdr3_aa: CASSVGGGSYNEQFF
cdr3_nt: TGTGCCAGCAGCGTAGGAGGGGGCTCCTACAATGAGCAGTTCTTC

v_call: TRBV4-3
clone_size: -
j_call: TRBJ2-7
d_call: -
cdr3_aa: CASSQEAGRDSYEQYF
cdr3_nt: TGCGCCAGCAGCCAAGAAGCGGGCCGGGACTCCTACGAGCAGTACTTC

v_call: TRBV5-1
clone_size: -
j_call: TRBJ2-7
d_call: -
cdr3_aa: CASSLAAVGYEQYF
cdr3_nt: TGCGCCAGCAGCTTGGCAGCGGTTGGCTACGAGCAGTACTTC

v_call: TRBV21-1
clone_size: -
j_call: TRBJ1-6
d_call: -
cdr3_aa: CASAATVYNSPLHF
cdr3_nt: TGTGCCAGCGCGGCGACAGTTTATAATTCACCCCTCCACTTT

v_call: TRBV27
clone_size: -
j_call: TRBJ2-7
d_call: TRBD1
cdr3_aa: CASSHRDRSYEQYF
cdr3_nt: TGTGCCAGCAGTCACCGGGACAGGAGCTACGAGCAGTACTTC

v_call: TRBV7-9
clone_size: -
j_call: TRBJ2-1
d_call: -
cdr3_aa: CATRRNTNEQFF
cdr3_nt: TGTGCCACCAGGAGGAATACCAATGAGCAGTTCTTC

v_call: TRBV27
clone_size: -
j_call: TRBJ1-5
d_call: -
cdr3_aa: CASSLSYTGGTQPQHF
cdr3_nt: TGTGCCAGCAGTTTATCGTACACGGGGGGCACCCAGCCCCAGCATTTT

v_call: TRBV12-3/TRBV12-4
clone_size: -
j_call: TRBJ1-2
d_call: -
cdr3_aa: CASSGTVAGYTF
cdr3_nt: TGTGCCAGCAGTGGTACAGTCGCTGGCTACACCTTC

v_call: TRBV5-1
clone_size: once
j_call: TRBJ2-1
d_call: -
cdr3_aa: CASSLSLGGNNEQFF
cdr3_nt: TGCGCCAGCAGCTTGAGTTTAGGAGGAAACAATGAGCAGTTCTTC

v_call: TRBV5-1
clone_size: -
j_call: TRBJ2-1
d_call: -
cdr3_aa: CASSLDGRTYNEQFF
cdr3_nt: TGCGCCAGCAGCTTGGATGGGAGAACCTACAATGAGCAGTTCTTC

v_call: TRBV11-2
clone_size: -
j_call: TRBJ2-3
d_call: TRBD1
cdr3_aa: CASSSRQGTGLDTQYF
cdr3_nt: TGTGCCAGCAGCTCGAGGCAAGGGACAGGACTTGATACGCAGTATTTT

v_call: TRBV6-6
clone_size: -
j_call: TRBJ1-3
d_call: -
cdr3_aa: CASTPPGGGNTIYF
cdr3_nt: TGTGCCAGCACCCCCCCGGGGGGTGGAAACACCATATATTTT